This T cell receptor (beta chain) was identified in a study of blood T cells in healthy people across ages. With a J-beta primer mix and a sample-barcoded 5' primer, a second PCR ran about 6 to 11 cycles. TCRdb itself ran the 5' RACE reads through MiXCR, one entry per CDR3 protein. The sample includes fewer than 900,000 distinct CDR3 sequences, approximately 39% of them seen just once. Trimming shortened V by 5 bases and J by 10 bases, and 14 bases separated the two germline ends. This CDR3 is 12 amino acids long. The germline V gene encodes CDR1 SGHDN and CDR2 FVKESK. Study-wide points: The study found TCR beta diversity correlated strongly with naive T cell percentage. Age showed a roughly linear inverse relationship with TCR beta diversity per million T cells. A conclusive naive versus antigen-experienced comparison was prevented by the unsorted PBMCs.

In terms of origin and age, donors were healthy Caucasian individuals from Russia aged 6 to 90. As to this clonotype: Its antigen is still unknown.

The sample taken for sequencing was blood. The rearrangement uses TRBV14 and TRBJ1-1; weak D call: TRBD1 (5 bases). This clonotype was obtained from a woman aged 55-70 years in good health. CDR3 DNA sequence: TGTGCCAGCAGCTCAGAGGTAGGGGCAGCTTTCTTT. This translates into CASSSEVGAAFF.